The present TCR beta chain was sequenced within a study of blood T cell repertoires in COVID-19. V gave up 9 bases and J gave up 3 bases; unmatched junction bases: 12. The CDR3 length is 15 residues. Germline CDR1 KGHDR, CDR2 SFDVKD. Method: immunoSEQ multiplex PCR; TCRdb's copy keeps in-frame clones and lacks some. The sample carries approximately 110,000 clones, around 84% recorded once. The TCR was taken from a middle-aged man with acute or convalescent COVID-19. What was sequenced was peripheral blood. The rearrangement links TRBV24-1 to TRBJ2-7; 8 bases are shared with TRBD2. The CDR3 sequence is CATFPPGLADYEQYF. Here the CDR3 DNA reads TGTGCCACCTTCCCTCCCGGACTAGCTGACTACGAGCAGTACTTC.